This section outlines one T cell receptor beta chain sequence together with its context. The antigen this receptor binds is unknown. The sample holds no much larger clone one base away, and base qualities are not on file. This specimen belongs to a study of identical twins (TCRdb year 2016). As for the study more broadly: The study deep-sequenced TCR alpha and beta repertoires from monozygotic twins, unrelated adults of various ages and cord blood to test whether fetal clonotypes persist. Replicate twin experiments were performed at different times using different library preparation protocols to rule out contamination. Points the paper makes about the study in general: Because the same donors could not be followed over many years, the conclusions relied on cross-sectional statistical analysis. Excess twin sharing in beta out-of-frame sequences was weaker because fewer shared sequences lowered the signal-to-noise ratio. Zero-insertion analyses could be partly confounded by invariant T cells such as MAIT and iNKT, although diverse VJ usage argued against such confounding for most clonotypes. Fewer insertions were carried by abundant cord blood beta clonotypes; a weaker similar trend was observed in young adult naive repertoires, while no such trend was observed in memory repertoires. Compared with coincidental sharing between unrelated individuals, out-of-frame TCR alpha sequences shared between twins showed an excess of sequences with low generation probability. Recombination models systematically underestimated out-of-frame TCR alpha sharing in monozygotic twins but agreed with sharing between unrelated individuals.

Including the terminal cysteine and phenylalanine, the CDR3 comprises 13 residues. CDR3 DNA only is kept here, 39 bases in frame from base 1. The germline V gene (reference sequence) sets CDR1 to MNHNY and CDR2 to SVGAGI. The germline V and J ends show losses of 10 bases and 4 bases respectively, and no gene match explains 3 bases of the junction. Library method: 5' RACE. These reads were obtained on an Illumina HiSeq 2000. A universal primer binding site was added through template switching, and the final cDNA carried a unique molecular identifier so that TCR cDNA molecules could be counted accurately. First-strand cDNA for TCR alpha and beta chains was synthesized from specific primers in the conserved constant-segment region. Each cDNA library was double barcoded, with a SMART-Mk sample barcode plus Illumina barcodes, to control for contamination. TruSeq adapter sequences along with Illumina sample barcodes were introduced in two successive PCR steps. The TCR alpha and beta cDNA libraries were sequenced on the Illumina HiSeq platform using custom primers. In the source study's methods: Unique molecular identifiers were extracted from raw reads with MiGEC, and CDR3 positions were determined with MiXCR. Recombination models were inferred per individual with the repgenHMM and IGoR tools using an EM algorithm. Shared clonotype analysis was performed with the tcR package in R, normalizing sharing by the product of cloneset sizes. Out-of-frame nonproductive sequences were analyzed to study raw recombination free of thymic and clonal selection effects. TCRdb ran its own pipeline on the public reads, namely fastp trimming at Q25 and MiXCR clone calling, and kept in-frame beta chains. Each entry is one CDR3 protein sequence, shown with its most common DNA and genes. None of the V and J calls come from the authors' own analysis; TCRdb made them. This sample comprises a few hundred thousand distinct CDR3 sequences, just under 10% of them detected only once. Jointly, the top ten make up roughly 3% of the sample.

All donors were healthy Caucasians. Three pairs of female monozygotic twins, all aged 18 to 29 years, made up the twin cohort. Peripheral blood mononuclear cells were used as the source from which RNA for TCR libraries was isolated. The same sample was also studied in work on yellow fever vaccine responses in identical twins. The second study also describes: According to the authors, in identical twins the way T cells responded to vaccination appeared partly convergent and partly personalized. In the study, vaccine-responding T cell clones were precisely tracked in identical twins.

The receptor comes from a woman between 18 and 29 years old in good health. The chain was built from TRBV6-6 and TRBJ1-4; TRBD1 fits 10 bases in the junction. Sequenced material: PBMCs. The base sequence is TGTGCCACCTGGACAGGGGGTAATGAAAAACTGTTTTTT. Its protein product is CATWTGGNEKLFF.